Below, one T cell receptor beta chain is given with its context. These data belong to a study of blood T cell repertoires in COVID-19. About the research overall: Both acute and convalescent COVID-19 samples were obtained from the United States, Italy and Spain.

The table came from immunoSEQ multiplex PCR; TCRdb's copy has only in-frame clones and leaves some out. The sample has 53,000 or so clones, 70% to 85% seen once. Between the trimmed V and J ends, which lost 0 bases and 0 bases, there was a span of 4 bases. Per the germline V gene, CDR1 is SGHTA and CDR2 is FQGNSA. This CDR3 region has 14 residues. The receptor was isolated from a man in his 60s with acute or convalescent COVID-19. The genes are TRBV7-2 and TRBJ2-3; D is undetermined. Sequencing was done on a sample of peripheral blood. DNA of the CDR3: TGTGCCAGCAGCTTAGCCGGGAGCACAGATACGCAGTATTTT. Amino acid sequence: CASSLAGSTDTQYF.